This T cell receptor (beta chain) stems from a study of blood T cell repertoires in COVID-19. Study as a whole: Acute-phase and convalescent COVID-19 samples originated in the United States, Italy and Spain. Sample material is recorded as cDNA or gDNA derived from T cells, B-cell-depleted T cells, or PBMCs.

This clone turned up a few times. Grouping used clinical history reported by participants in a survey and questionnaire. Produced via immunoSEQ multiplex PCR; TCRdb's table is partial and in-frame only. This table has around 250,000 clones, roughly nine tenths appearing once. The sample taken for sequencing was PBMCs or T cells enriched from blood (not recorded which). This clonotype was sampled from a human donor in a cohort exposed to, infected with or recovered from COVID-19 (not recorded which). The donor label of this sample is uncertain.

The CDR3 nucleotides read TGTGCCAGCAGCTTAGATGGGGGCGCAGAGACCCAGTACTTC. Its protein product is CASSLDGGAETQYF. The chain has TRBV7-2 and TRBJ2-5, with TRBD1 as a possible D gene (6 bases). The CDR3 runs 14 residues. V was shortened by 1 base and J by 4 bases, with 10 bases between the two germline ends. Germline V gene sequence: CDR1 SGHTA, CDR2 FQGNSA.